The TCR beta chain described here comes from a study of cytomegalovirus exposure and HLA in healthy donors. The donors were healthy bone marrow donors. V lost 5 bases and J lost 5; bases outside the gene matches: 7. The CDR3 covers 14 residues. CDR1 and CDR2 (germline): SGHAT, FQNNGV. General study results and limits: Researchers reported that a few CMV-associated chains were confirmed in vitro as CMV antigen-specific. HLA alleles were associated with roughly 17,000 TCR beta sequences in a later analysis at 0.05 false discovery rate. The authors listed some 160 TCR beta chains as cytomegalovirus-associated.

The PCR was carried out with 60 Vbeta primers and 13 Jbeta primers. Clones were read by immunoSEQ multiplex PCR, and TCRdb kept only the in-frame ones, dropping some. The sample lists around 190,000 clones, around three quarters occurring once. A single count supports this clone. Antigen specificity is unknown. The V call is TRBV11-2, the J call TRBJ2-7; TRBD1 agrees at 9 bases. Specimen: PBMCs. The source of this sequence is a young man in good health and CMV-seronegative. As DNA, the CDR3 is TGTGCCAGCAGCCTCGACAGGGGGTTCGACGAGCAGTACTTC. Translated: CASSLDRGFDEQYF.